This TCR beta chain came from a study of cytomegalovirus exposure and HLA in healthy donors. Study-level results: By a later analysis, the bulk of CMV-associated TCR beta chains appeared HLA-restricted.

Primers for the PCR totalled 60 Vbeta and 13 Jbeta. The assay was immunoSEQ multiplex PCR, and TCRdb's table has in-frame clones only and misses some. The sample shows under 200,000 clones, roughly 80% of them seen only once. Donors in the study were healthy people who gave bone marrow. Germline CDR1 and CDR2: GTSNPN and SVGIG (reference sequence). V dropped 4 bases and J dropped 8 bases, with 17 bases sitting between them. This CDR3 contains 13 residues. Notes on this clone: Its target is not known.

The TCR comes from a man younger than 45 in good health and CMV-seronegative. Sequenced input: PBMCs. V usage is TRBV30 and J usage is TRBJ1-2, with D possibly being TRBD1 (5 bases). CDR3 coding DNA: TGTGCCTGGAAGGTGGGGGGGGGACTAGGCTACACCTTC. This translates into CAWKVGGGLGYTF.